One sample yielded the 7 T cell receptor beta chains listed below, sequenced in a study of blood T cell repertoires in COVID-19. Profiling relied on immunoSEQ multiplex PCR, and the TCRdb table lists in-frame clones only, not all of them. The profile shows some 300,000 clones, 85% to 90% of them singletons. The sample was peripheral blood. These receptors all come from a man in his sixties or seventies with acute or convalescent COVID-19.

The chain employs TRBV9 and TRBJ1-2; TRBD1 matches at 8 bases. The CDR3 is made up of 15 amino acids. V shed 3 bases and J 4 bases; nucleotides not matched to a gene: 8. Germline V lookup: CDR1 SGDLS, CDR2 YYNGEE. Here the CDR3 reads CASSERPGGGYGYTF. CDR3 coding DNA: TGTGCCAGCAGCGAACGGCCAGGGGGCGGCTATGGCTACACCTTC.

The rearrangement links TRBV5-4 to TRBJ1-2, with 8 bases that match TRBD1. Trimming at V came to 4 bases and at J to 7 bases, leaving 9 bases not matched to a gene. CDR3 length equals 14 residues. Germline CDR1 reads SGHNT; CDR2 reads YYREEE (reference sequence). This chain's CDR3 is CASSPPGQAFGYTF. Here the CDR3 DNA reads TGTGCCAGCAGCCCTCCGGGACAGGCCTTTGGCTACACCTTC.

This clone was counted a few times. This rearrangement joins TRBV28 to TRBJ1-2, with D maybe TRBD1 (6 bases). CDR1 MDHEN and CDR2 SYDVKM come from the germline V gene. This CDR3 is 12 amino acids long. V shed 9 bases and J shed 8 bases, with 16 bases lying between them. CDR3 loop: CASRSAGEGYTF. The CDR3 region has the DNA TGTGCCAGTCGGAGTGCAGGGGAAGGCTACACCTTC.

This rearrangement joins TRBV7-8 to TRBJ2-7; a possible D gene is TRBD2 (6 bases). The length of the CDR3 is 15 residues. The V gene's germline CDR1 is SGHVS and CDR2 FQNEAQ. The V and J ends lost 4 bases and 1 base respectively, with 14 bases between them. The CDR3, as DNA: TGTGCCAGCAGCTCCCCGGGAGATGATTCCTACGAGCAGTACTTC. It codes for CASSSPGDDSYEQYF.

The chain carries TRBV7-2 and TRBJ1-4; 7 positions match TRBD1. V lost 5 bases to trimming and J lost 3 bases; unmatched junction nucleotides: 6. The CDR3 extends over 15 amino acids. Germline CDR1 reads SGHTA; CDR2 reads FQGNSA. The DNA of the CDR3 is TGTGCCAGCAGCGTACAGGGGTGGGCTAATGAAAAACTGTTTTTT. Its protein is CASSVQGWANEKLFF.

The chain employs TRBV10-3 and TRBJ2-1; 9 bases are a match to TRBD1. Unmatched junction bases numbered 6, after V lost 2 bases and J lost 4 bases. The CDR3 runs 16 residues. Germline CDR1 ENHRY, CDR2 SYGVKD. The CDR3 bases are TGTGCCATCAGTGAGGCCCCGGGACAGGGTTACAATGAGCAGTTCTTC. Amino acids: CAISEAPGQGYNEQFF.

The CDR3 reads CATSDVAGELDTQYF. The CDR3 region has the DNA TGTGCCACCAGTGACGTCGCGGGAGAGTTAGATACGCAGTATTTT. The J gene is TRBJ2-3, the V gene TRBV24-1, with 7 positions matching TRBD2. V trimming: 4 bases; J trimming: 5 bases; junction bases outside the gene matches: 8. From germline, CDR1 is KGHDR and CDR2 SFDVKD. The CDR3 contains 15 residues.